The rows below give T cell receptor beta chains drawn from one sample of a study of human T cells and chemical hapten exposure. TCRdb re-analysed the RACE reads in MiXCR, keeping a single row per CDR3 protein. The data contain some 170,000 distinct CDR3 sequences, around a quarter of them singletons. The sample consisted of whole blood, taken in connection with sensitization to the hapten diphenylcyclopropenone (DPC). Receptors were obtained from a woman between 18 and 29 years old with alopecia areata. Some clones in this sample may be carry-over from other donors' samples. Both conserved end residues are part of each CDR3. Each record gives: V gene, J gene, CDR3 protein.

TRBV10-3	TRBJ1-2	CAMRGRLGENGYTF
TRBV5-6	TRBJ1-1	CASSLWVPLNTEAFF
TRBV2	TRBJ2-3	CANERERGDTQYF
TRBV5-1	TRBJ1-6	CASSSTGGVFTLHF
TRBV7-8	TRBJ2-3	CASSLVSGREKDTQYF
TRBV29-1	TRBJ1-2	CSVVEWGNPLYGYTF
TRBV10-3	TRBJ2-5	CAISGLAGKETQYF
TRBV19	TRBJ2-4	CASTSVLTDIQYF
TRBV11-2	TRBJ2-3	CASSLSATDTQYF
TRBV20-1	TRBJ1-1	CSAGRQANEAFF
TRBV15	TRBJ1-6	CATSSDWRNSPLHF
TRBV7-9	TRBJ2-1	CASSINYEQFF
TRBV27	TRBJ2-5	CASSPSTGGLTQYF
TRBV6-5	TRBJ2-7	CASSYGQTYEQYF
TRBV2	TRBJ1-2	CASSLQGAPNYGYTF
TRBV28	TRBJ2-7	CASRGVYEQYF
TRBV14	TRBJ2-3	CASSQAGAGDTQYF
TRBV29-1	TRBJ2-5	CSTPGREETQYF
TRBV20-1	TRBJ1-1	CSARQGGGGTEAFF
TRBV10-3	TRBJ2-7	CATFGQSDQQYF
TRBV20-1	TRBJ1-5	CSASEPRANQPQHF
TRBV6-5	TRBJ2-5	CASSYRGSQETQYF
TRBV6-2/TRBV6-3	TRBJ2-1	CASSPDYPSYNEQFF
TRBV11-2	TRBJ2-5	CASSRGQGDQETQYF
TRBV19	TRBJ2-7	CASSIIPTASGRGYEQYF
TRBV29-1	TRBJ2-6	CSVVGDRGPGANVLTF
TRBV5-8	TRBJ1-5	CASSLGVRGLEPQHF
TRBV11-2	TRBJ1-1	CASSARIQGRTEAFF
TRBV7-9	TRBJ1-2	CASNPEYGNYGYTF
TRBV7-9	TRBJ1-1	CASSSSGLPKSEAFF
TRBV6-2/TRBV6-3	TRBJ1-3	CASTHGPGQGNTIYF
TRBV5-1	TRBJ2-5	CASSLAALGGETQYF
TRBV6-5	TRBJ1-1	CASSYGSAYEAFF
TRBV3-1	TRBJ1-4	CASSHGEATRREKLFF
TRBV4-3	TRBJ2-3	CASSQRGQDTQYF
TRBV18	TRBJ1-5	CASSSGQGRNQPQHF
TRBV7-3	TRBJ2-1	CASSPRGPNEQFF
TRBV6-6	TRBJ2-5	CASSSSETQYF
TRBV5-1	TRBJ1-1	CASSFGTGGKNTEAFF
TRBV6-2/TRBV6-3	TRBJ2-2	CASSYSTSGSRGTGELFF
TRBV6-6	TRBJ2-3	CASSSTGTGQPDTQYF
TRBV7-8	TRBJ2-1	CASSLGFWDADTLISYNEQFF
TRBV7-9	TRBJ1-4	CASSVGFEKLFF